This TCR beta chain was identified during a study of CD8+ T cells in alopecia areata. Study as a whole: Spontaneously alopecic C3H/HeJ graft donors, about 6-13 months old, gave skin to roughly 7-10-week-old female C3H/HeJ mice.

This clone was picked up a small number of times. What it binds is unknown. Each gene name is a mouse one. The CDR3 end lies 4 residues beyond the end of the read and is filled in from the germline J gene. Points from the study as a whole: Scalp sequencing captures resident alphabeta T cells of normal skin too.

Extracted RNA was reverse transcribed into cDNA, the sequencing template. Libraries were prepared by immunoSEQ multiplex PCR; TCRdb keeps only in-frame clonotypes and omits some of them. This set yields over 100,000 clones and no singletons; the top ten hold around a fifth. The ends lost 9 bases at V and 1 base at J; junction bases unmatched: 13. The CDR3 covers 17 residues. Germline lookup yields CDR1 NNHDY and CDR2 SYVADS. This chain uses TRBV13-3 with TRBJ2-1; 10 bases agree with TRBD1. What was sequenced was lesional skin. This sequence originates from a C3H/HeJ mouse with alopecia areata. MHC haplotype: H2-k. The part of the CDR3 DNA that was read is TGTGCCACCCTAGACAGGGGGCGCAGCGGGAACTATGCT. The encoded protein is CATLDRGRSGNYA. The entire CDR3 reads CATLDRGRSGNYAEQFF.